Below, one T cell receptor beta chain is given with its context. This CDR3 has 15 residues. CDR1 is MGHRA and CDR2 is YSYEKL in the germline V gene. Trimming took 5 bases from V and 4 from J, leaving 14 bases between them. This sample is drawn from a study of blood T cell repertoires in COVID-19. Whole-study context: Some COVID-19 samples were acute and others convalescent; all came from the United States, Italy and Spain.

In the authors' methods: Amplification with reference gene primers provided the estimates of nucleated cell counts. The protocol was immunoSEQ multiplex PCR, while the TCRdb copy is restricted to in-frame clones and leaves out a portion. The V and J calls and clone size come from that table; D and trimming were worked out from the DNA. The sample contains around 250,000 clones, about 80% of which appear only once. The source of this sequence is a man aged 25-45 years with acute COVID-19. The sample was PBMCs or T cells enriched from blood (not recorded which). This chain joins TRBV4-1 and TRBJ2-2; D may be TRBD1 (6 bases). The DNA of the CDR3 is TGCGCCAGCAGCGCCCGGACAGATGGCACCGGGGAGCTGTTTTTT. Translating gives CASSARTDGTGELFF.